In this sample, the clone carrying this T cell receptor (beta chain) turned up many times. The antigen is unknown. The germline gives CDR1 SGHRS, CDR2 YFSETQ. The CDR3 has 13 residues. Trimming pared 4 bases from V and 0 bases from J, leaving 7 bases between. The sample belongs to a study of T cells in Graves' hyperthyroidism and ophthalmopathy. Findings of the study overall: Median prediction lead before ophthalmopathy onset was 5.5 to 7 months with the model.

The definition of stable Graves' hyperthyroidism was no ophthalmopathy progression within 18 months. Authors of the study amplified TCR beta CDR3 regions from RNA transcripts. A first-round RT-PCR of the TCR CDR3 used the HTBI primer set. Using its own MiXCR run on the multiplex PCR reads, TCRdb lists one record per CDR3 protein. The data hold 470,000 or so distinct CDR3 sequences, with around 20% observed a single time. This TCR was recovered from a man aged 18 to 30 with Graves' hyperthyroidism. Specimen: blood. This chain joins TRBV5-1 and TRBJ1-1; D is uncertain. The CDR3 nucleotides are TGCGCCAGCAGCCCGGAACTGAACACTGAAGCTTTCTTT. Protein: CASSPELNTEAFF.